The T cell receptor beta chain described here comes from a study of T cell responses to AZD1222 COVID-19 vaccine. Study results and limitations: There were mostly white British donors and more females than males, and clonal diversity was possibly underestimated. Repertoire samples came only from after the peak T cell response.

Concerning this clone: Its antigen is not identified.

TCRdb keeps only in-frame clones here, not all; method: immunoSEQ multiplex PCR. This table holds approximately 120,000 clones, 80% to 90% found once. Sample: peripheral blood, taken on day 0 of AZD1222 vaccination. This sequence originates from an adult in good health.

CDR3 bases: TGTGCCAGCTCGATGGAAATGGGACAGCCCCAGCATTTT. It is translated as CASSMEMGQPQHF. The chain combines TRBV18 with TRBJ1-5; unclear D gene. The V and J ends lost 6 bases and 7 bases respectively, with 13 bases between them. CDR3 length: 13 amino acids. Germline V gene data show CDR1 as KGHSH and CDR2 as LQKENI.